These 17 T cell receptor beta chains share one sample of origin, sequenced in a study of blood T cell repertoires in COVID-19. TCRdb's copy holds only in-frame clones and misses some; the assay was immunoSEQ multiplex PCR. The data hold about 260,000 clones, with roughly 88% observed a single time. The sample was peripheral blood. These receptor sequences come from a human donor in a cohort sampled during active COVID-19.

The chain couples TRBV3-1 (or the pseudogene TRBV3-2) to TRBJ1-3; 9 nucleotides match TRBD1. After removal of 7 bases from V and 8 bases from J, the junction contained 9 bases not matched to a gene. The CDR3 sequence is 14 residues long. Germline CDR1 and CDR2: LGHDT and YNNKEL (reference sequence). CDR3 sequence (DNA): TGTGCCAGCACTCCTGAGGACAGGGGACACACCATATATTTT. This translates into CASTPEDRGHTIYF.

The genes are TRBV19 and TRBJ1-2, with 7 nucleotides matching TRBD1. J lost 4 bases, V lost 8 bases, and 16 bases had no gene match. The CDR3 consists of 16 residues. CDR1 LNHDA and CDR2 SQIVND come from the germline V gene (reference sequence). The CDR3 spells CASRPGRGTPAYGYTF. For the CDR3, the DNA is TGTGCCAGTCGACCTGGCAGGGGGACCCCGGCCTATGGCTACACCTTC.

As DNA, the CDR3 is TGTGCCAGCAGCCCTCCCTCAGGACAGGGGGGTTCGCAAGAGACCCAGTACTTC. Its protein product is CASSPPSGQGGSQETQYF. The chain joins TRBV7-3 to TRBJ2-5, with 10 bases fitting TRBD1. V shed 5 bases and J 2 bases; nucleotides not matched to a gene: 14. CDR3 length: 18 residues. Germline assignment: CDR1 SGHTA and CDR2 FQGTGA.

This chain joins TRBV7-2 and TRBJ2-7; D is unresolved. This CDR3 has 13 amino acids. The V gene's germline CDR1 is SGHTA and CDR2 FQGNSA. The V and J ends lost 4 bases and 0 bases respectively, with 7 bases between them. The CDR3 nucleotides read TGTGCCAGCAGCTATTCCTACTCCTACGAGCAGTACTTC. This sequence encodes CASSYSYSYEQYF.

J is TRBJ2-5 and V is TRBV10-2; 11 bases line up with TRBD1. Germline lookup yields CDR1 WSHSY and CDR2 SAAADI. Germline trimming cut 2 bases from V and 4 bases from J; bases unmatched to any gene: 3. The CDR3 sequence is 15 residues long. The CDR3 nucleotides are TGCGCCAGCAGTGAGCCCGGACAGGGGGCAGAGACCCAGTACTTC. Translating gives CASSEPGQGAETQYF.

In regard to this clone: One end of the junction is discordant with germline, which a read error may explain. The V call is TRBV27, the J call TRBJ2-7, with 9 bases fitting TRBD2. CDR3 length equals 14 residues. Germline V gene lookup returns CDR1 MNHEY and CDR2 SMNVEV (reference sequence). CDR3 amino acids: CATSIGGRAWEQYF. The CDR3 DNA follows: TGTGCCACCAGTATCGGCGGGAGGGCATGGGAGCAGTACTTC.

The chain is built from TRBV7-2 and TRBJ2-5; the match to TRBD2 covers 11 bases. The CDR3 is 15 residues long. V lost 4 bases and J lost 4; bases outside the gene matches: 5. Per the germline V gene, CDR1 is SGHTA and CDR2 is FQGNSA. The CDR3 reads CASSSSLAGGETQYF. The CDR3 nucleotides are TGTGCCAGCAGCTCTAGCCTAGCGGGGGGAGAGACCCAGTACTTC. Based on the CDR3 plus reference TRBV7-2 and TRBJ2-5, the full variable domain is GAGVSQSPSNKVTEKGKDVELRCDPISGHTALYWYRQSLGQGLEFLIYFQGNSAPDKSGLPSDRFSAERTGGSVSTLTIQRTQQEDSAVYLCASSSSLAGGETQYFGPGTRLLVL.

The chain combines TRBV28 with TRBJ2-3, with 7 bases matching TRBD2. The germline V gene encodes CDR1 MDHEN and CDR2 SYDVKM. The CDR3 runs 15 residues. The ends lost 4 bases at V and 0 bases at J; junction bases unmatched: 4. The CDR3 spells CASSSSGISTDTQYF. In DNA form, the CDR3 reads TGTGCCAGCAGTTCGAGCGGGATAAGCACAGATACGCAGTATTTT. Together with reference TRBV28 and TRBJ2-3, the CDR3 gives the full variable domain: DVKVTQSSRYLVKRTGEKVFLECVQDMDHENMFWYRQDPGLGLRLIYFSYDVKMKEKGDIPEGYSVSREKKERFSLILESASTNQTSMYLCASSSSGISTDTQYFGPGTRLTVL.

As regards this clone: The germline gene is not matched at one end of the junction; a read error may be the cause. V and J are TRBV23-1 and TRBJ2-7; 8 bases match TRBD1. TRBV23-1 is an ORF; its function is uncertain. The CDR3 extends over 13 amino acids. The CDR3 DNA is TGCGCCAGCAGTCAACCGGGACAGGTTTTTCCCCTCTTC. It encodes CASSQPGQVFPLF.

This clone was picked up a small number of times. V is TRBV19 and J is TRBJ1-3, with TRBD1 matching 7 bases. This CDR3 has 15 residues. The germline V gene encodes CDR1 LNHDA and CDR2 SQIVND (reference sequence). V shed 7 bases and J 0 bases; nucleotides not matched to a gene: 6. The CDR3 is CASTMRQGSGNTIYF. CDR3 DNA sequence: TGTGCCAGTACCATGAGACAGGGCTCTGGAAACACCATATATTTT.

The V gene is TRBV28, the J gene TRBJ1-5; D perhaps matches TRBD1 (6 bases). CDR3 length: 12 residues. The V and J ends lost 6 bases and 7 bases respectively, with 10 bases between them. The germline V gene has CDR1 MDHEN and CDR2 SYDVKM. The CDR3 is CASRLGGQPQHF. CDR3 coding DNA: TGTGCCAGCAGACTAGGGGGACAGCCCCAGCATTTT.

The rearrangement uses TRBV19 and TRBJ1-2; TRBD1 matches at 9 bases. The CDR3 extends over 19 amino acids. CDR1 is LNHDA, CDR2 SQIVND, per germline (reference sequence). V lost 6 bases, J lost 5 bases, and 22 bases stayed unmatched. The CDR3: CASSRSPPGTGTNLYGYTF. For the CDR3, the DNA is TGTGCCAGTAGCCGTTCTCCCCCCGGGACAGGGACAAATCTGTATGGCTACACCTTC.

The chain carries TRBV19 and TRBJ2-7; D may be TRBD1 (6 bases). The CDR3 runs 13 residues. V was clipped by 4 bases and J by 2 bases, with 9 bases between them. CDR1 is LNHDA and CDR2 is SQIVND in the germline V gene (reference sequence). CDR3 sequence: CASSRDITYEQYF. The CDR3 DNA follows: TGTGCCAGTAGTAGGGACATCACCTACGAGCAGTACTTC.

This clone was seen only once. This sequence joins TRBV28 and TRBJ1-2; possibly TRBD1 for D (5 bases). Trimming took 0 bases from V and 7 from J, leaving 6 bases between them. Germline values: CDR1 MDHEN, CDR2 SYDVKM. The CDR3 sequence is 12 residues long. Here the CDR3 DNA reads TGTGCCAGCAGTTTATGGGGGGGTGGCTACACCTTC. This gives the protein CASSLWGGGYTF.

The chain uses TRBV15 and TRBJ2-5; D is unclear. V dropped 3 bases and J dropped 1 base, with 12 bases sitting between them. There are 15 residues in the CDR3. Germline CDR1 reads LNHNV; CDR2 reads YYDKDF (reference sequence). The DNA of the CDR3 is TGTGCCACCAGCAGCAACCCCGCGGTCCAAGAGACCCAGTACTTC. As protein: CATSSNPAVQETQYF.

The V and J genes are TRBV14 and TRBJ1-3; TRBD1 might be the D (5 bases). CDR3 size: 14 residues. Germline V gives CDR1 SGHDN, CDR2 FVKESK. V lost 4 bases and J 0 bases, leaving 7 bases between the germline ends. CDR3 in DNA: TGTGCCAGCAGCCGACAGATCTCTGGAAACACCATATATTTT. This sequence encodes CASSRQISGNTIYF.

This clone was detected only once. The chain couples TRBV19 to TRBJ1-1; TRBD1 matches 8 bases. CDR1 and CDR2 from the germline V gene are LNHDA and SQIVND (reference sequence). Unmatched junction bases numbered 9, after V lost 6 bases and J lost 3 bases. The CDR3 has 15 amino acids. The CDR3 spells CASRGRAGGYTEAFF. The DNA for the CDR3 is TGTGCCAGTAGGGGGAGGGCAGGGGGCTACACTGAAGCTTTCTTT.